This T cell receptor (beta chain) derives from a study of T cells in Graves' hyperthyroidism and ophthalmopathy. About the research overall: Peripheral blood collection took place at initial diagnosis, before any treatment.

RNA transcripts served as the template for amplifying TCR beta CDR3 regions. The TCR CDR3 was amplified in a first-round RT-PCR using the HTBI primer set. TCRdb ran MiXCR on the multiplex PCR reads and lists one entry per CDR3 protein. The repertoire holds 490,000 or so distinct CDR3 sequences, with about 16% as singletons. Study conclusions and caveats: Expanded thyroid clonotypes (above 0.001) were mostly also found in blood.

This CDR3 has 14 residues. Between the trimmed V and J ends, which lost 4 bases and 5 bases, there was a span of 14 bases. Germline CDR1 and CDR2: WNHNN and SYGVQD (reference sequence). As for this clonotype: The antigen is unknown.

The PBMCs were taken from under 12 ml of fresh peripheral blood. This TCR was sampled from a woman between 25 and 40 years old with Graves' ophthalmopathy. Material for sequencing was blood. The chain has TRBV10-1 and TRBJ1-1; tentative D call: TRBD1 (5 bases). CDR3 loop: CASSALGGKTEAFF. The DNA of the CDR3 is TGCGCCAGCAGTGCCCTGGGGGGAAAAACTGAAGCTTTCTTT.